The T cell receptor (beta chain) described here comes from a study of breast tumors, draining lymph nodes, adjacent tissues. Study-wide points: The lymph node origin of tumor T cells was framed as consistent with a hypothesis, not demonstrated. Tumor TCR diversity was below lymph nodes but above nontumor tissue.

TCRdb redid the calling of the multiplex PCR reads with MiXCR, one entry per CDR3 protein. The profile shows 270,000 or so distinct CDR3 sequences, over 30% of them singletons. The lymph nodes were axillary draining lymph nodes from breast cancer patients. This clonotype was picked up many times. Its cognate antigen is unknown. Material: axillary lymph node tissue. The sequence came from a female donor with breast cancer. Some clones in this sample may be carry-over from other donors' samples.

Written as DNA, the CDR3 is TGTGCCAGCAGGGACCGCCAGGGCAATCAGCCCCAGCATTTT. Translation gives CASRDRQGNQPQHF. The chain recombines TRBV6-5 with TRBJ1-5, with D unclear. The CDR3 is made up of 14 amino acids. Trimming left V 6 bases short and J 2 bases short, with 11 bases between. Germline CDR1 MNHEY, CDR2 SVGAGI.